This T cell receptor (beta chain) appears in the sequencing data of a study of blood T cell repertoires in COVID-19. Study information: Both acute and convalescent COVID-19 samples were obtained from the United States, Italy and Spain. In each case, the material was cDNA or gDNA derived from T cells, B-cell-depleted T cells, or PBMCs.

In the authors' workflow: Reference gene primers were amplified, and this amplification served to estimate nucleated cell counts. Some clones are missing from TCRdb's copy, which holds only in-frame ones; the method was immunoSEQ multiplex PCR. V, J and clone size were drawn from that table, and D and trimming were deduced from the DNA. There are fewer than 110,000 clones in the sample; around 92% occur only once, and 4.5% to 6% lies in the top ten. This clone was seen a few times. From germline, CDR1 is SNHLY and CDR2 FYNNEI. The CDR3 totals 13 residues. This rearrangement joins TRBV2 to TRBJ2-7; D may be TRBD2 (7 bases). Sequencing input: peripheral blood. This clonotype was sampled from a man aged 40-49 years with active or convalescent COVID-19. Written as DNA, the CDR3 is TGTGCGGGAGGGGGGCAGGGGAGTTACGAGCAGTACTTC. Translating gives CAGGGQGSYEQYF.